This T cell receptor (beta chain) originates from a study of OX40 agonist ivuxolimab in advanced cancers. Trimming shortened V by 4 bases and J by 0 bases, and 23 bases separated the two germline ends. Germline assignment: CDR1 SGHRS and CDR2 YFSETQ. The CDR3 length is 18 residues. Data came from immunoSEQ multiplex PCR; TCRdb stores just in-frame clones and leaves some out. There are about 86,000 clones in the sample; approximately 88% occur only once, and 1.1% to 1.5% lies in the top ten. The J gene is TRBJ2-7, the V gene TRBV5-1; D is uncertain. The sequencing here drew on CD4+ or CD8+ T cells sorted from blood, taken in a trial of the OX40 agonist ivuxolimab. This receptor was taken from an adult with an advanced solid tumor such as melanoma, head and neck, liver or kidney cancer. CDR3 protein: CASSPGGRSVPFSYEQYF. In DNA, the CDR3 is TGCGCCAGCAGCCCGGGTGGCAGGAGCGTACCCTTCTCCTACGAGCAGTACTTC. Full variable domain (remainder filled in from reference TRBV5-1 and TRBJ2-7): KAGVTQTPRYLIKTRGQQVTLSCSPISGHRSVSWYQQTPGQGLQFLFEYFSETQRNKGNFPGRFSGRQFSNSRSEMNVSTLELGDSALYLCASSPGGRSVPFSYEQYFGPGTRLTVT.